Shown below are 14 T cell receptor beta chains from a single sample sequenced in a study of blood T cell repertoires in COVID-19. Libraries were prepared by immunoSEQ multiplex PCR; TCRdb keeps only in-frame clonotypes and omits some of them. The data contain 200,000 to 250,000 clones, 84% of them seen just once; the ten biggest clones take up around 1.8%. The sample consisted of PBMCs or T cells enriched from blood (not recorded which). These receptors came from a man between 60 and 75 years old who had recovered from COVID-19.

The genes are TRBV3-1 (or the pseudogene TRBV3-2) and TRBJ1-1, with D possibly being TRBD1 (6 bases). Germline CDR1 is LGHDT and CDR2 is YNNKEL (reference sequence). Trimming shortened V by 7 bases and J by 7 bases, and 10 bases separated the two germline ends. This CDR3 comprises 11 residues. The CDR3 is CASTQGSEAFF. CDR3 DNA sequence: TGTGCCAGCACCCAGGGGAGTGAAGCTTTCTTT.

The V and J genes are TRBV5-1 and TRBJ1-3, with D possibly being TRBD1 (6 bases). The CDR3 has 16 amino acids. Germline CDR1 reads SGHRS; CDR2 reads YFSETQ. The V and J ends lost 2 bases and 4 bases respectively, with 16 bases between them. The CDR3 loop is CASSFLGATYGNTIYF. In DNA form, the CDR3 reads TGCGCCAGCAGCTTTCTGGGGGCGACCTACGGAAACACCATATATTTT.

This clone was observed a handful of times. DNA of the CDR3: TGTGCCAGCTCACCACCTCAGGGTATGTCCTACGAGCAGTACTTC. Translating it yields CASSPPQGMSYEQYF. V and J are TRBV18 and TRBJ2-7; TRBD1 might be the D (5 bases). The V gene lost 0 bases and the J gene lost 1 base, with 10 bases spanning the gap. CDR3 length: 15 residues. Germline V lookup: CDR1 KGHSH, CDR2 LQKENI.

The chain carries TRBV30 and TRBJ1-1; D might be TRBD1 (6 bases). The germline gives CDR1 GTSNPN, CDR2 SVGIG (reference sequence). The CDR3 spans 13 residues. Trimming shortened V by 5 bases and J by 2 bases, and 12 bases separated the two germline ends. In nucleotides, the CDR3 is TGTGCCTGGTCGGACAGTAAAAACACTGAAGCTTTCTTT. Translation gives CAWSDSKNTEAFF.

The CDR3 sequence: CASTAAGNNIQYF. The CDR3 region has the DNA TGTGCCAGCACCGCGGCAGGGAATAACATTCAGTACTTC. The chain recombines TRBV6-5 with TRBJ2-4; D might be TRBD1 (5 bases). V gave up 7 bases and J gave up 7 bases, with 14 bases separating them. Germline V gene lookup returns CDR1 MNHEY and CDR2 SVGAGI. This CDR3 comprises 13 residues.

The chain carries TRBV5-5 and TRBJ1-3; TRBD1 is a possible D gene (5 bases). V gave up 0 bases and J gave up 8 bases, with 9 bases separating them. The germline gives CDR1 SGHKS, CDR2 YYEKEE (reference sequence). The CDR3 covers 13 residues. CDR3 in DNA: TGTGCCAGCAGCTTGGGGCAGGGATACACCATATATTTT. Residues: CASSLGQGYTIYF.

The chain carries TRBV6-2 or TRBV6-3 and TRBJ1-5; no firm D call. The germline CDR1 and CDR2 sequences are MNHEY and SVGEGT. The CDR3 is 12 amino acids. Trimming left V 5 bases short and J 4 bases short, with 6 bases between. The DNA of the CDR3 is TGTGCCAGCAGTCGCCTAAATCAGCCCCAGCATTTT. Its protein product is CASSRLNQPQHF.

The chain recombines TRBV5-1 with TRBJ2-5; maybe TRBD2 (6 bases). Trimming shortened V by 0 bases and J by 5 bases, and 11 bases separated the two germline ends. CDR1 and CDR2 from the germline V gene are SGHRS and YFSETQ. The CDR3 loop spans 14 amino acids. CDR3 amino acids: CASSLGRAGETQYF. The CDR3, as DNA: TGCGCCAGCAGCTTGGGCAGGGCGGGGGAGACCCAGTACTTC.

The chain couples TRBV4-1 to TRBJ2-3, with 8 bases that match TRBD1. V lost 0 bases, J lost 5 bases, and 16 bases stayed unmatched. Germline CDR1 MGHRA, CDR2 YSYEKL. This CDR3 has 19 residues. The CDR3 is CASSQDQDRGPKLRDTQYF. The CDR3 DNA sequence: TGCGCCAGCAGCCAAGACCAAGACAGGGGCCCCAAACTAAGAGATACGCAGTATTTT.

V gene TRBV12-3 or TRBV12-4 combines with J gene TRBJ2-3; D unresolved. V lost 2 bases and J 5 bases, leaving 5 bases between the germline ends. This CDR3 has 12 amino acids. For the CDR3, the DNA is TGTGCCAGCAGTTTAATCGGAGATACGCAGTATTTT. This encodes CASSLIGDTQYF.

The chain carries TRBV4-3 and TRBJ2-1; D possibly corresponds to TRBD1 (6 bases). The CDR3 totals 14 residues. V lost 1 base, J lost 5 bases, and 9 bases lay in between. Germline CDR1 is LGHNA and CDR2 is YSLEER. The CDR3 loop reads CASSQGQAHNEQFF. The CDR3 nucleotides are TGCGCCAGCAGCCAAGGACAGGCGCACAATGAGCAGTTCTTC.

V is TRBV4-3 and J is TRBJ1-6; D not certain. Germline assignment: CDR1 LGHNA and CDR2 YSLEER. V was cut by 0 bases and J by 3 bases, with 24 bases left in between. The CDR3 is 21 residues long. CDR3 amino acids: CASSQEAPGRLAAVYNSPLHF. The DNA for the CDR3 is TGCGCCAGCAGCCAAGAAGCCCCGGGTCGCTTGGCCGCTGTCTATAATTCACCCCTCCACTTT.

This clone was found a few times. J is TRBJ2-5 and V is TRBV7-2; 8 nucleotides match TRBD2. CDR1 SGHTA and CDR2 FQGNSA come from the germline V gene. With 0 bases clipped from V and 5 bases from J, the junction kept 8 bases outside the gene matches. The CDR3 has 16 residues. The CDR3 region has the DNA TGTGCCAGCAGCTTAGCGAGTACGGGAGGGCGGGAGACCCAGTACTTC. This codes for CASSLASTGGRETQYF.

This chain uses TRBV28 with TRBJ1-5, with 7 bases matching TRBD1. V shed 4 bases, J shed 1 base, and the junction held 1 base outside the gene matches. This CDR3 is built from 14 residues. Germline V gives CDR1 MDHEN, CDR2 SYDVKM. The chain's CDR3 is CASSSGGSNQPQHF. In DNA, the CDR3 is TGTGCCAGCAGTTCAGGGGGAAGCAATCAGCCCCAGCATTTT.